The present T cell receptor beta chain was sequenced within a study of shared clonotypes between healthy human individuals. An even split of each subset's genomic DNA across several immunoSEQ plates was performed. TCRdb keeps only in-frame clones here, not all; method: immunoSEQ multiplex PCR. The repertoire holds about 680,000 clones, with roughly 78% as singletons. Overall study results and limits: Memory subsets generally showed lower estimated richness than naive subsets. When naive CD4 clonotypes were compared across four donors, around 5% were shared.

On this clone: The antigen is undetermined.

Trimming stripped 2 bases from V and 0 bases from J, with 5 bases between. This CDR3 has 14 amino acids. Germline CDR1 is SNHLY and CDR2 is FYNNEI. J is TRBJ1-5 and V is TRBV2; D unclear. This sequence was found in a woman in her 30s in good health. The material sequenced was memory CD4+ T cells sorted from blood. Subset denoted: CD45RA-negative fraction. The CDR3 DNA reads TGTGCCAGCAGTGAACAGATTAGCAATCAGCCCCAGCATTTT. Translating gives CASSEQISNQPQHF.